The next 6 T cell receptor beta chains were all read from a single sample in a study of shared clonotypes between healthy human individuals. Sequenced by immunoSEQ multiplex PCR; TCRdb stores in-frame clones only, minus some. The repertoire holds over 150,000 clones, with around 63% as singletons. The source material was memory CD4+ T cells sorted from blood. Subset in this sample: CD45RA-negative fraction. These receptors were obtained from a man aged 30-40 years in good health.

The rearrangement joins TRBV9 to TRBJ2-5, with TRBD2 matching over 8 bases. The CDR3 is 16 amino acids. Trimming at V came to 0 bases and at J to 4 bases, leaving 8 bases not matched to a gene. Germline V lookup: CDR1 SGDLS, CDR2 YYNGEE. For the CDR3, the DNA is TGTGCCAGCAGCGTAGGTAGCGGGACCGTGAGAGAGACCCAGTACTTC. This sequence encodes CASSVGSGTVRETQYF.

This clone was detected ten times or more. This chain links TRBV9 with TRBJ2-7; no clear D. This CDR3 spans 14 amino acids. Trimming pared 3 bases from V and 4 bases from J, leaving 14 bases between. Germline lookup yields CDR1 SGDLS and CDR2 YYNGEE. The CDR3 sequence is CASSEGPSAYEQYF. DNA for the CDR3: TGTGCCAGCAGCGAAGGGCCAAGTGCATACGAGCAGTACTTC.

This clone was seen once. The rearrangement uses TRBV19 and TRBJ1-4; D not resolved. The ends were cut back, 6 bases at V and 5 bases at J, with 13 bases in the middle. The CDR3 contains 14 residues. CDR1 and CDR2 from the germline V gene are LNHDA and SQIVND (reference sequence). Here the CDR3 reads CASSVGRPNEKLFF. DNA for the CDR3: TGTGCCAGTAGCGTTGGGCGGCCCAATGAAAAACTGTTTTTT.

This chain joins TRBV9 and TRBJ2-1, with 7 bases aligning to TRBD1. This CDR3 region has 15 residues. Germline V gene data show CDR1 as SGDLS and CDR2 as YYNGEE. The trim removed 0 bases at V and 3 bases at J, leaving 3 bases unmatched. The CDR3 protein is CASSVVGTVYNEQFF. For the CDR3, the DNA is TGTGCCAGCAGCGTAGTTGGGACAGTCTACAATGAGCAGTTCTTC.

V gene TRBV18 combines with J gene TRBJ2-5, with 11 positions matching TRBD1. The CDR3 is 15 residues long. Germline V gene data show CDR1 as KGHSH and CDR2 as LQKENI. J was trimmed by 5 bases and V by 5 bases; bases with no gene match: 7. CDR3 nucleotide sequence: TGTGCCAGCTCAGACGTGGGACAGGGGGAGGAGACCCAGTACTTC. Translated, it gives CASSDVGQGEETQYF.

Worth noting for this clone: Distinct nucleotide sequences in the sample also encode this CDR3. This chain's CDR3 is CASSLRVGDEQFF. The CDR3 nucleotides are TGCGCCAGCAGCCTCAGGGTGGGCGATGAGCAGTTCTTC. This chain links TRBV10-1 with TRBJ2-1, with D possibly being TRBD1 (5 bases). V was pared by 6 bases and J by 8 bases, with 14 bases between. This CDR3 contains 13 residues. Germline V gene sequence: CDR1 WNHNN, CDR2 SYGVQD (reference sequence).